The rows below give T cell receptor beta chains drawn from one sample of a study of regulatory T cells in long-lasting Graves disease. TCRdb analysed the multiplex PCR reads with MiXCR anew, one entry per CDR3 protein. The sample shows 400,000 to 450,000 distinct CDR3 sequences, roughly a quarter of them seen only once. The input for sequencing was peripheral blood mononuclear cells (PBMCs), taken when the disease was refractory, from a patient treated with antithyroid drugs. All receptors come from a female donor with Graves disease. CDR3s include the opening cysteine and the closing phenylalanine or tryptophan. The order of the fields is clone size, J gene, D gene, V gene, CDR3 DNA, CDR3 protein. D genes are given only for firm matches. Only part of the rows carry a size: once, few, many, or a class if the clone is expanded.

abundance: -
j_gene: TRBJ1-5
d_gene: -
v_gene: TRBV2
CDR3nt: TGTGCCAGCCAGTGGGACGAGGCTCAGCCCCAGCATTTT
CDR3aa: CASQWDEAQPQHF

abundance: few
j_gene: TRBJ1-5
d_gene: -
v_gene: TRBV18
CDR3nt: TGTGCCAGCTCACCATATGAGAATCAGCCCCAGCATTTT
CDR3aa: CASSPYENQPQHF

abundance: few
j_gene: TRBJ2-3
d_gene: TRBD2
v_gene: TRBV11-1
CDR3nt: TGTGCCAGCAGCTTTGGACTAGCGGGAACAGATACGCAGTATTTT
CDR3aa: CASSFGLAGTDTQYF

abundance: few
j_gene: TRBJ1-1
d_gene: -
v_gene: TRBV5-1
CDR3nt: TGCGCCAGCAGCGATCCGGGGAGCGAAGCTTTCTTT
CDR3aa: CASSDPGSEAFF

abundance: few
j_gene: TRBJ1-1
d_gene: TRBD1
v_gene: TRBV4-2
CDR3nt: TGTGCCAGCACCCTAGGCCCAGGGGGGAACACTGAAGCTTTCTTT
CDR3aa: CASTLGPGGNTEAFF

abundance: -
j_gene: TRBJ2-7
d_gene: -
v_gene: TRBV24-1
CDR3nt: TGTGCCACCAGGGACGGGGTGGTCACGCAGATCTACGAGCAGTACTTC
CDR3aa: CATRDGVVTQIYEQYF

abundance: -
j_gene: TRBJ1-5
d_gene: -
v_gene: TRBV28
CDR3nt: TGTGCCAGCAGTCCACGGGCGGGGAGAGGGAATCAGCCCCAGCATTTT
CDR3aa: CASSPRAGRGNQPQHF

abundance: many
j_gene: TRBJ1-1
d_gene: TRBD1
v_gene: TRBV2
CDR3nt: TGTGCCAGCAGTCGATCGACAGGGATGAACACTGAAGCTTTCTTT
CDR3aa: CASSRSTGMNTEAFF

abundance: -
j_gene: TRBJ1-5
d_gene: -
v_gene: TRBV19
CDR3nt: TGTGCCAGTAGCACCCCAGGGGACGGCAATCAGCCCCAGCATTTT
CDR3aa: CASSTPGDGNQPQHF

abundance: many
j_gene: TRBJ2-7
d_gene: TRBD1
v_gene: TRBV2
CDR3nt: TGTGCCAGCAGTGTAGGACAGGGCTCCTACGAGCAGTACTTC
CDR3aa: CASSVGQGSYEQYF

abundance: many
j_gene: TRBJ2-5
d_gene: -
v_gene: TRBV7-9
CDR3nt: TGTGCCAGCAGCTTAGAGGGACGGGAGACCCAGTACTTC
CDR3aa: CASSLEGRETQYF

abundance: -
j_gene: TRBJ2-7
d_gene: TRBD2
v_gene: TRBV6-1
CDR3nt: TGTGCCAGCAGTGATGAACCACTAGCGGGGCTATCCTACGAGCAGTACTTC
CDR3aa: CASSDEPLAGLSYEQYF

abundance: -
j_gene: TRBJ1-1
d_gene: -
v_gene: TRBV29-1
CDR3nt: TGCAGCGTTGAAGGTGGCACCCGAACGACTGAAGCTTTCTTT
CDR3aa: CSVEGGTRTTEAFF

abundance: -
j_gene: TRBJ1-1
d_gene: -
v_gene: TRBV3-1
CDR3nt: TGTGCCAGCATCCTGGACGGACTCACCTTTAGGAACACTGAAGCTTTCTTT
CDR3aa: CASILDGLTFRNTEAFF

abundance: few
j_gene: TRBJ2-5
d_gene: -
v_gene: TRBV5-1
CDR3nt: TGCGCCAGCAGCTCTAGGGCAGAGACCCAGTACTTC
CDR3aa: CASSSRAETQYF

abundance: many
j_gene: TRBJ2-6
d_gene: -
v_gene: TRBV11-2
CDR3nt: TGTGCCAGCAGCTTACGGGGACGTGGATTCTCTGGGGCCAACGTCCTGACTTTC
CDR3aa: CASSLRGRGFSGANVLTF

abundance: few
j_gene: TRBJ1-1
d_gene: TRBD1
v_gene: TRBV19
CDR3nt: TGTGCCAGTAGGGGACAGGGCGTCCCTGAAGCTTTCTTT
CDR3aa: CASRGQGVPEAFF

abundance: many
j_gene: TRBJ2-5
d_gene: TRBD1
v_gene: TRBV12-3/TRBV12-4
CDR3nt: TGTGCCAGCAGCCCCGGGACAGGGGGGAATTCCGTGGCCCAGTACTTC
CDR3aa: CASSPGTGGNSVAQYF

abundance: -
j_gene: TRBJ2-7
d_gene: TRBD1
v_gene: TRBV6-5
CDR3nt: TGTGCCAGCAGTTACGGACAGGGCTTTGGGGGACAGTACTTC
CDR3aa: CASSYGQGFGGQYF

abundance: -
j_gene: TRBJ1-3
d_gene: -
v_gene: TRBV29-1
CDR3nt: TGCAGCGTTCTACAGAAACTTACTTCTGGAAACACCATATATTTT
CDR3aa: CSVLQKLTSGNTIYF

abundance: few
j_gene: TRBJ2-5
d_gene: -
v_gene: TRBV4-2
CDR3nt: TGTGCCAGCAGCCAAGTTCGGGGGGCCTCGGAGACCCAGTACTTC
CDR3aa: CASSQVRGASETQYF

abundance: many
j_gene: TRBJ1-1
d_gene: -
v_gene: TRBV16
CDR3nt: TGTGCCAGCAGCCAATCTGTCAAATTTGAAGCTTTCTTT
CDR3aa: CASSQSVKFEAFF